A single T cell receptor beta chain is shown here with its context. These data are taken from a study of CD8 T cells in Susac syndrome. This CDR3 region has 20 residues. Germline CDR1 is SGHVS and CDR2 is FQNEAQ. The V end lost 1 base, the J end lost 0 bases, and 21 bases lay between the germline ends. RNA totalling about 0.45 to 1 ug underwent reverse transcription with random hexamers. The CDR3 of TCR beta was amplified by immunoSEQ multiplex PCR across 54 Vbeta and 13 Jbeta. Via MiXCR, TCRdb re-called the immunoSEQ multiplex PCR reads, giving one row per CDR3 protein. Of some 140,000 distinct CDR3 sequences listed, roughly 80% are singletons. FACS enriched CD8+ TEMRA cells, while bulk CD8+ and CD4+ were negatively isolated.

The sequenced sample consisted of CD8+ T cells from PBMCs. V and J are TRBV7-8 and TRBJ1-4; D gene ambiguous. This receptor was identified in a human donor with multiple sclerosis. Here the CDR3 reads CASSLVVPVVMGTTNEKLFF. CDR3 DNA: TGTGCCAGCAGCTTAGTTGTACCAGTTGTTATGGGCACAACTAATGAAAAACTGTTTTTT.